The 27 T cell receptor beta chains in this list originate from one sample, sequenced in a study of cytomegalovirus exposure and HLA in healthy donors. 13 Jbeta primers and 60 Vbeta primers were used for the PCR. Sequenced by immunoSEQ multiplex PCR; TCRdb stores in-frame clones only, minus some. The sample has under 200,000 clones, about 77% seen once. Material for sequencing was PBMCs. These TCRs come from a male donor in good health and CMV-seropositive.

The CDR3 sequence: CASRAGLTDTYEQYF. CDR3 DNA sequence: TGCGCCAGCAGGGCAGGGTTAACGGACACCTACGAGCAGTACTTC. The V and J genes are TRBV5-1 and TRBJ2-7; TRBD1 might be the D (5 bases). Looked up from germline, CDR1 is SGHRS and CDR2 is YFSETQ. This CDR3 contains 15 residues. Deletions cut 5 bases from V and 2 bases from J, with 17 bases between.

V usage is TRBV4-1 and J usage is TRBJ2-1; the match to TRBD2 covers 10 bases. Per germline, CDR1 MGHRA and CDR2 YSYEKL. The J segment lost 7 bases and the V segment lost 3 bases, leaving 12 bases of the junction unmatched. This CDR3 spans 17 amino acids. Here the CDR3 reads CASSHDPERGGWNEQFF. In DNA form, the CDR3 reads TGCGCCAGCAGCCACGATCCCGAGCGGGGGGGCTGGAATGAGCAGTTCTTC.

The V call is TRBV30, the J call TRBJ1-2; TRBD1 aligns across 7 bases. The CDR3 consists of 14 residues. Trimming at V came to 0 bases and at J to 6 bases, leaving 7 bases not matched to a gene. Germline loops: CDR1 GTSNPN, CDR2 SVGIG (reference sequence). As DNA, the CDR3 is TGTGCCTGGAGTGTAGAGGGGGCGGGGAATGGCTACACCTTC. As protein: CAWSVEGAGNGYTF. Complete variable domain (other parts from reference TRBV30 and TRBJ1-2): SQTIHQWPATLVQPVGSPLSLECTVEGTSNPNLYWYRQAAGRGLQLLFYSVGIGQISSEVPQNLSASRPQDRQFILSSKKLLLSDSGFYLCAWSVEGAGNGYTFGSGTRLTVV.

The chain carries TRBV27 and TRBJ2-3; 8 bases are a match to TRBD2. With 4 bases clipped from V and 9 bases from J, the junction kept 12 bases outside the gene matches. CDR3 length equals 15 residues. Germline CDR1 MNHEY, CDR2 SMNVEV (reference sequence). This chain's CDR3 is CASSSFAGGAKTQYF. In nucleotides, the CDR3 is TGTGCCAGCAGTTCCTTTGCCGGGGGGGCAAAAACGCAGTATTTT.

The rearrangement joins TRBV4-2 to TRBJ2-7; D gene ambiguous. V shed 0 bases and J shed 3 bases, with 18 bases lying between them. Germline V lookup: CDR1 LGHNA, CDR2 YNFKEQ. The CDR3 is made up of 17 amino acids. The CDR3 DNA reads as TGTGCCAGCAGCCAAGAAGTAGCCGAAGCCCCCTACTACGAGCAGTACTTC. This sequence encodes CASSQEVAEAPYYEQYF.

The CDR3 sequence is CASSLRGGLGETQYF. CDR3 DNA: TGTGCCAGCAGCTTGCGGGGGGGCCTGGGGGAGACCCAGTACTTC. The chain recombines TRBV5-6 with TRBJ2-5; 8 positions match TRBD2. Germline CDR1 reads SGHDT; CDR2 reads YYEEEE. The CDR3 contains 15 residues. The ends lost 1 base at V and 5 bases at J; junction bases unmatched: 7.

Concerning this clone itself: Other DNA variants within this sample encode the same CDR3. The chain uses TRBV9 and TRBJ2-3; D not resolved. The germline gives CDR1 SGDLS, CDR2 YYNGEE. This CDR3 has 12 amino acids. With 1 base removed from V and 5 bases from J, the gap between germline ends came to 5 bases. The CDR3 DNA reads TGTGCCAGCAGCGTATCAATAGATACGCAGTATTTT. Its translation is CASSVSIDTQYF.

The V gene is TRBV5-1, the J gene TRBJ2-7; the match to TRBD2 covers 13 bases. Trimming took 4 bases from V and 1 from J; bases not matched to a gene: 5. Germline CDR1 reads SGHRS; CDR2 reads YFSETQ. The CDR3 is 16 amino acids. The CDR3, as DNA: TGCGCCAGCAGCATGGGACTAGCGGGGATTTCCTACGAGCAGTACTTC. Translating it yields CASSMGLAGISYEQYF.

The V gene is TRBV6-1, the J gene TRBJ1-2, with D possibly TRBD1 on 5 matching bases. From germline, CDR1 is MNHNS and CDR2 SASEGT. The ends were cut back, 6 bases at V and 5 bases at J, with 19 bases in the middle. This CDR3 contains 15 residues. CDR3 sequence: CASSAIGGVEYGYTF. The CDR3, as DNA: TGTGCCAGCAGCGCAATTGGGGGGGTGGAGTATGGCTACACCTTC.

This sequence joins TRBV6-1 and TRBJ1-1; tentative D call: TRBD1 (6 bases). The CDR3 runs to 12 residues. Trimming pared 6 bases from V and 12 bases from J, leaving 17 bases between. In germline, CDR1 is MNHNS, CDR2 SASEGT. The CDR3, as DNA: TGTGCCAGCAGCTCGACAGGACACCCCCCTTTCTTT. Encoded protein: CASSSTGHPPFF.

The chain couples TRBV4-3 to TRBJ2-5; D remains unclear. V lost 4 bases, J lost 1 base, and 13 bases lay in between. The CDR3 extends over 15 amino acids. Germline CDR1 LGHNA, CDR2 YSLEER. The CDR3: CASSPPPTVQETQYF. In DNA form, the CDR3 reads TGCGCCAGCAGCCCCCCGCCCACAGTCCAAGAGACCCAGTACTTC.

The V and J genes are TRBV18 and TRBJ1-1, with D perhaps TRBD1 (5 bases). CDR3 length: 17 amino acids. Trimming pared 6 bases from V and 1 base from J, leaving 21 bases between. The V gene's germline CDR1 is KGHSH and CDR2 LQKENI. The CDR3 region has the DNA TGTGCCAGCTCCTTGTGGGGGGGACCTTCCGGGAACACTGAAGCTTTCTTT. Its protein is CASSLWGGPSGNTEAFF.

This chain joins TRBV15 and TRBJ1-2, with D tentatively TRBD1 (5 bases). CDR1 is LNHNV, CDR2 YYDKDF, per germline (reference sequence). The germline V and J ends were trimmed by 5 bases and 4 bases, with 20 bases remaining between them. The CDR3 runs to 16 residues. CDR3 sequence (DNA): TGTGCCACCAGCCAAACCGTTGGGGGGTTGGCCTATGGCTACACCTTC. Amino acid sequence: CATSQTVGGLAYGYTF.

On this clone: Its ends do not fully match the called genes, so a read error is possible. V is TRBV7-9 and J is TRBJ2-3, with 12 bases aligning to TRBD2. The CDR3 extends over 18 amino acids. Germline CDR1 and CDR2: SEHNR and FQNEAQ (reference sequence). For the CDR3, the DNA is TGTTCCAGCAGCTTAGGGTGGTTGACTAGCGGGGGCCCAGATACGCAGTATTTT. Amino acids: CSSSLGWLTSGGPDTQYF.

The chain recombines TRBV2 with TRBJ2-5; 8 nucleotides line up with TRBD1. Germline lookup yields CDR1 SNHLY and CDR2 FYNNEI. The trim removed 3 bases at V and 5 bases at J, leaving 14 bases unmatched. This CDR3 is built from 17 residues. The CDR3 region is CASSDFGQGPEGETQYF. Written as DNA, the CDR3 is TGTGCCAGCAGTGATTTTGGACAGGGTCCGGAAGGGGAGACCCAGTACTTC.

This clone was seen once. The V call is TRBV27, the J call TRBJ2-5, with 10 bases fitting TRBD1. The DNA end is a closer match to TRBJ2-7, so the J assignment may be wrong. The CDR3 covers 14 residues. In germline, CDR1 is MNHEY, CDR2 SMNVEV (reference sequence). This CDR3 reads CASSLGTGVYEQYF. For the CDR3, the DNA is TGTGCCAGCAGTTTAGGGACAGGGGTCTACGAGCAGTACTTC.

The chain carries TRBV7-9 and TRBJ2-6; the D gene is possibly TRBD1 (5 bases). CDR1 is SEHNR and CDR2 is FQNEAQ in the germline V gene (reference sequence). The germline V and J ends were trimmed by 3 bases and 4 bases, with 10 bases remaining between them. The CDR3 length is 15 residues. The CDR3 nucleotides are TGTGCCAGCAGCTTGGAAGGGGCCGGGGCCAACGTCCTGACTTTC. Translated: CASSLEGAGANVLTF.

The J gene is TRBJ2-3, the V gene TRBV5-4; no reliable D call. The germline CDR1 and CDR2 sequences are SGHNT and YYREEE (reference sequence). V was clipped by 4 bases and J by 3 bases, with 6 bases between them. The CDR3 has 12 amino acids. CDR3 DNA: TGTGCCAGCAGCCCGTATACAGATACGCAGTATTTT. Its protein product is CASSPYTDTQYF.

This clone is a singleton in its sample. CDR3 protein: CASSQDWTRRETQYF. DNA for the CDR3: TGCGCCAGCAGCCAAGATTGGACTAGAAGAGAGACCCAGTACTTC. The genes are TRBV4-1 and TRBJ2-5; the match to TRBD2 covers 7 bases. The CDR3 covers 15 residues. The germline V gene encodes CDR1 MGHRA and CDR2 YSYEKL. V lost 0 bases and J lost 4; bases outside the gene matches: 5.

This chain joins TRBV30 and TRBJ2-7; the match to TRBD1 covers 8 bases. V lost 6 bases to trimming and J lost 2 bases; unmatched junction nucleotides: 9. Per germline, CDR1 GTSNPN and CDR2 SVGIG (reference sequence). The CDR3 is 14 residues long. The CDR3 DNA sequence: TGTGCCTGCGGGTACGCAGGGGGCCCCTACGAGCAGTACTTC. Protein product: CACGYAGGPYEQYF. Combining the CDR3 with reference TRBV30 and TRBJ2-7 gives the whole variable domain SQTIHQWPATLVQPVGSPLSLECTVEGTSNPNLYWYRQAAGRGLQLLFYSVGIGQISSEVPQNLSASRPQDRQFILSSKKLLLSDSGFYLCACGYAGGPYEQYFGPGTRLTVT.

The chain recombines TRBV4-1 with TRBJ1-6, with 7 bases fitting TRBD1. J lost 7 bases, V lost 2 bases, and 11 bases had no gene match. This CDR3 contains 17 residues. CDR1 and CDR2 from the germline V gene are MGHRA and YSYEKL. The CDR3, as DNA: TGCGCCAGCAGCCAACTGAAGGGGGCGAGGCGAAATTCACCCCTCCACTTT. As protein: CASSQLKGARRNSPLHF.

This clone was counted a single time. CDR3 coding DNA: TGTGCCAGCTCACCAGATTGGGCGAACACTGAAGCTTTCTTT. The encoded protein is CASSPDWANTEAFF. The chain employs TRBV18 and TRBJ1-1; D ambiguous. V lost 2 bases to trimming and J lost 1 base, with 8 bases between them. The germline CDR1 and CDR2 sequences are KGHSH and LQKENI. The CDR3 is 14 amino acids. Complete variable domain (other parts from reference TRBV18 and TRBJ1-1): NAGVMQNPRHLVRRRGQEARLRCSPMKGHSHVYWYRQLPEEGLKFMVYLQKENIIDESGMPKERFSAEFPKEGPSILRIQQVVRGDSAAYFCASSPDWANTEAFFGQGTRLTVV.

The chain joins TRBV5-1 to TRBJ2-1, with 11 bases lining up with TRBD2. CDR1 and CDR2 (germline): SGHRS, YFSETQ. J lost 10 bases, V lost 0 bases, and 9 bases had no gene match. The CDR3 extends over 16 amino acids. CDR3: CASSLEGTSGVREQFF. CDR3 nucleotides: TGCGCCAGCAGCTTGGAAGGGACTAGCGGCGTCCGGGAGCAGTTCTTC.

For the CDR3, the DNA is TGTGCCAGCAGCTTGGACCTTTCGGCGGGGGAGGAGACCCAGTACTTC. Residues: CASSLDLSAGEETQYF. The chain employs TRBV5-4 and TRBJ2-5; 7 bases fit TRBD2. From germline, CDR1 is SGHNT and CDR2 YYREEE (reference sequence). V was clipped by 0 bases and J by 5 bases; unmatched bases: 10. This CDR3 is built from 16 residues.

V usage is TRBV5-1 and J usage is TRBJ2-3, with D perhaps matching TRBD2 (5 bases). The CDR3 sequence is 15 residues long. From germline, CDR1 is SGHRS and CDR2 YFSETQ. Trimming removed 0 bases from V and 4 bases from J, with 12 bases in between. Written as DNA, the CDR3 is TGCGCCAGCAGCTTGGTAGCGCAGGAGGCAGATACGCAGTATTTT. As protein: CASSLVAQEADTQYF.

The CDR3 DNA sequence: TGTGCCAGCTACAGACAGGACCCAAACATTCAGTACTTC. Encoded protein: CASYRQDPNIQYF. The chain combines TRBV2 with TRBJ2-4; a weak D match, TRBD1 (6 bases). CDR1 and CDR2 from the germline V gene are SNHLY and FYNNEI. V lost 8 bases, J lost 6 bases, and 14 bases lay in between. The length of the CDR3 is 13 residues.

This chain joins TRBV27 and TRBJ2-5, with D possibly being TRBD1 or TRBD2 (5 bases each). The DNA matches TRBJ2-7 better at its end, which makes the J call doubtful. Germline CDR1 is MNHEY and CDR2 is SMNVEV (reference sequence). The CDR3 spans 13 residues. CDR3 residues: CASSFKAGGEQYF. The CDR3 DNA is TGTGCCAGCAGTTTCAAGGCTGGGGGCGAGCAGTACTTC.